The subject of this entry is one T cell receptor (beta chain). Its antigen remains unidentified. Base qualities are not recorded, but no much larger clone differs from it by a single base. The library was produced with the immunoSEQ multiplex PCR assay. Here the immuneACCESS table is served through TCRdb, limited to in-frame sequences with V and J called. Missing clones are a known gap in these copies; in checked studies unresolved V genes cover under half, and the rest lacks a known reason. This sample gives about 410,000 clones in total; roughly 90% of them show up just once. Of the sample, around 6.4% falls within the top ten clones. The data were taken from a study of control samples from healthy donors and cancer patients (dated by TCRdb to 2018 to 2020). CDR1 and CDR2, looked up from the germline V gene (reference sequence), are LNHNV and YYDKDF. CDR3 length: 13 amino acids, cysteine to phenylalanine. The read is trimmed to its CDR3 DNA, 39 bases read in frame from base 1. Clipping removes 3 bases from V and 12 bases from J, with 7 as the unmatched junction base count.

The sequence joins TRBV15 to TRBJ2-1; TRBD1 aligns with 8 central bases. The sequencing sample was made of PBMCs. This sequence originates from a man aged 40-50 years with head and neck cancer. The DNA sequence is given as TGTGCCACCAGCAGGTCTGGACAGGGTGGGCAGTTCTTC. Its protein reads: CATSRSGQGGQFF.